The next 2 T cell receptor beta chains were all read from a single sample in a study of blood T cell repertoires in COVID-19. This table comes from immunoSEQ multiplex PCR, and its TCRdb copy is limited to in-frame clones, with some not included. The sample includes 110,000 to 150,000 clones, 75% to 85% of them seen just once. Sequencing was done on a sample of peripheral blood. These receptors were obtained from a man aged 55 to 70 with active or convalescent COVID-19.

This clone was found once. For the CDR3, the DNA is TGTGCCACCAGTGCCCACGCGGGACTAGCGGGAGCCTACAGCTCCTACAATGAGCAGTTCTTC. Translating it yields CATSAHAGLAGAYSSYNEQFF. V is TRBV24-1 and J is TRBJ2-1; 14 nucleotides line up with TRBD2. In germline, CDR1 is KGHDR, CDR2 SFDVKD. This CDR3 comprises 21 residues. Trimming cost V 5 bases and J 0 bases; bases outside gene matches: 14.

The chain combines TRBV4-3 with TRBJ2-7; TRBD1 matches at 9 bases. The length of the CDR3 is 15 residues. J lost 2 bases, V lost 2 bases, and 4 bases had no gene match. Germline lookup yields CDR1 LGHNA and CDR2 YSLEER. The CDR3 region is CASSQSWTGAYEQYF. The CDR3 coding sequence is TGCGCCAGCAGCCAATCCTGGACAGGGGCCTACGAGCAGTACTTC.